Shown below are 5 T cell receptor beta chains from a single sample sequenced in a study of blood T cell repertoires in COVID-19. Only in-frame clones appear in the TCRdb table, and some are missing; sequencing was by immunoSEQ multiplex PCR. The table shows 200,000 to 300,000 clones, with approximately 86% occurring only once. Sequencing used PBMCs or T cells enriched from blood (not recorded which). Source of these receptors: a woman aged 18-29 years who had recovered from COVID-19.

The gene calls are TRBV7-6 and TRBJ2-7, with 8 bases matching TRBD1. Germline values: CDR1 SGHVS, CDR2 FNYEAQ. The CDR3 runs to 13 residues. Trimming removed 3 bases from V and 4 bases from J; junction bases left unmatched: 2. CDR3 DNA: TGTGCCAGCAGCTTGGGACAGGTTTACGAGCAGTACTTC. Encoded protein: CASSLGQVYEQYF.

This chain uses TRBV27 with TRBJ2-5; TRBD1 aligns across 9 bases. The CDR3 is made up of 13 amino acids. Germline CDR1 MNHEY, CDR2 SMNVEV (reference sequence). Losses at the gene ends were 3 bases for V and 8 bases for J; bases not matched to a gene: 4. In nucleotides, the CDR3 is TGTGCCAGCAGTTTCCAACAGGGGGCTACCCAGTACTTC. It is translated as CASSFQQGATQYF.

This clone has a single count. The J gene is TRBJ1-4, the V gene TRBV7-8, with D unclear. The CDR3 loop spans 14 amino acids. The germline CDR1 and CDR2 sequences are SGHVS and FQNEAQ. Deletions cut 6 bases from V and 3 bases from J, with 11 bases between. CDR3: CASRTMAPNEKLFF. The CDR3 DNA reads TGTGCCAGCAGGACTATGGCCCCTAATGAAAAACTGTTTTTT.

The J gene is TRBJ2-1, the V gene TRBV7-7, with 9 positions matching TRBD1. The germline gives CDR1 SSHAT, CDR2 FNYEAQ (reference sequence). The CDR3 has 15 amino acids. J was trimmed by 3 bases and V by 6 bases; bases with no gene match: 6. CDR3 bases: TGTGCCAGCAGTCGACGGACAGGGGACTACAATGAGCAGTTCTTC. It specifies CASSRRTGDYNEQFF.

V is TRBV30 and J is TRBJ2-1; TRBD2 matches 8 bases. V lost 5 bases and J lost 6; bases outside the gene matches: 12. Germline CDR1 is GTSNPN and CDR2 is SVGIG (reference sequence). This CDR3 region has 15 residues. The CDR3 is CAWGASSGIGNEQFF. In DNA, the CDR3 is TGTGCCTGGGGTGCGAGTAGCGGGATAGGCAATGAGCAGTTCTTC.